The clone carrying this T cell receptor beta chain was picked up many times. The antigen is unknown. RNA transcripts served as the template for amplifying TCR beta CDR3 regions. First-round RT-PCR targeting the TCR CDR3 was performed with the HTBI primer set. From the multiplex PCR reads, TCRdb called clonotypes with MiXCR, one entry per CDR3 protein. The data contain under 400,000 distinct CDR3 sequences, approximately 16% of them singletons. This record belongs to a study of T cells in Graves' hyperthyroidism and ophthalmopathy. Those with hyperthyroidism were 18 to 65 years old, newly diagnosed, and ill for under 2 months. On the basis of clinical symptoms, serum thyroxine and TRAb, thyroid ultrasound and orbital computed tomography, diagnoses were made. Approximately 9.3 ml of fresh peripheral blood supplied the PBMCs. General study results and limits: Classification by a 13 V-J model distinguished ophthalmopathy from stable hyperthyroidism.

The CDR3 covers 13 residues. CDR1 is SGHDT, CDR2 YYEEEE, per germline. V lost 4 bases and J lost 7, with 14 bases in between. The sequencing input was blood. V usage is TRBV5-6 and J usage is TRBJ2-5; D is perhaps TRBD2 (6 bases). This clonotype was obtained from a man aged 25 to 40 with Graves' hyperthyroidism. The CDR3 nucleotides are TGTGCCAGCAGCCCTCTGGAGGGAGGGACCCAGTACTTC. Its protein is CASSPLEGGTQYF.